Here is one TCR beta chain with its context. The antigen is unknown. This specimen belongs to a study of T cells after yellow fever vaccination. General study results and limits: From the bulk population, abundant clonotypes could contaminate and appear within FACS-sorted repertoires. Post-booster repertoires contained most primary-vaccination clones again (around 96% CD4, about 88% CD8). Clonotypes appearing in both CD4 and CD8 compartments existed, and their share was small.

TCRdb recomputed calls from the 5' RACE reads with MiXCR, one row per CDR3 protein. The sample includes 500,000 to 650,000 distinct CDR3 sequences, roughly a sixth of them seen just once. Germline values: CDR1 SNHLY, CDR2 FYNNEI. Trimming removed 7 bases at V and 8 bases at J, with 15 bases between. The CDR3 consists of 14 residues. This TCR was sampled from a man aged 18 to 29 who received the YFV17D yellow fever vaccine. This sequence joins TRBV2 and TRBJ1-6; D might be TRBD1 (5 bases). The input for sequencing was PBMCs, taken 4 to 5 days after the first yellow fever vaccination. In DNA form, the CDR3 reads TGTGCCAGCAATTTTTGGGGCCCGGATTCACCCCTCCACTTT. It codes for CASNFWGPDSPLHF.